This T cell receptor beta chain was retrieved from a study of T cell clonality in common variable immunodeficiency (dated by TCRdb to between 2015 and 2016). Study-wide conclusions, independent of this receptor: Fewer TCRbeta clones were shared among CVID subjects than among healthy controls (p < 0.0001). Reportedly, TCRbeta sequences from CVID had fewer deletions and N-nucleotide insertions, and highly modified clones with 13 or more V deletions were absent from CVID. According to the authors, finding the cause of the higher clonality in CVID would require sequencing the repertoires of T cell subpopulations. TCRbeta clonality was higher in CVID subjects than in healthy controls (t-test p = 0.018), and the increase was most characteristic of about a third of subjects. Despite equal DNA input, controls averaged about 81,820 unique sequences per sample versus some 30,000 in CVID samples. Patient heterogeneity within the CVID cohort put limits on correlating repertoire features with clinical complications.

For sequencing, equivalent amounts of genomic DNA were input from CVID and control samples. For every sample, a 60 bp segment covering the rearranged TCRbeta CDR3 region was amplified and then sequenced. The immunoSEQ assay, a bias-corrected multiplex PCR with high-throughput sequencing, was employed for TCRbeta amplification. The study's own analysis went as follows. Each unique nucleotide sequence was treated as a clone and annotated with V, D and J genes, copy number and frequency. Sequences were labeled productive if in frame, and non-productive if out of frame or containing stop codons. As previously described, Shannon's entropy was used to calculate clonality. Mean CDR3 Kyte-Doolittle hydropathy was derived from the predicted amino acid sequences of productive clones. Scaled V gene usage was hierarchically clustered using Manhattan distance and complete linkage with the R hclust function. Clone sharing by CDR3 amino acid sequence was assessed by resampling 12 repertoires per group over 100 rounds. The repertoires were searched for fewer than 75 published EBV-specific TCRbeta sequences and fewer than 250 published CMV-specific TCRbeta sequences. Two CVID samples that yielded fewer than 10,000 sequences were excluded from the analysis, so 42 CVID repertoires were retained. In TCRdb, the immuneACCESS table is reduced to in-frame sequences with V and J assigned. These tables do not hold every clone; where another copy was compared, an unresolved V gene accounts for under half, and the others remain unexplained. The V and J calls and the clone size are those of that table, but D and trimming were determined from the DNA. This sample contains about 42,000 clones, none of which is a singleton. Of the sample, under 6.5% falls within the top ten clones.

Standard criteria, namely reduction of serum IgG, IgA and/or IgM below the normal range together with specific antibody deficiency, were applied for the diagnosis of CVID. A total of roughly 46 subjects (around 15 female and some 30 male; age range about 9 to 65 years, mean age around 39) were included in the CVID group. Most CVID patients and most healthy controls were of Caucasian heritage. At the time of study participation, every CVID subject had been on replacement immunoglobulin therapy for one year or longer. No CVID subject was ill or taking immunomodulatory or immunosuppressive medication when blood was collected. Heparinized peripheral whole blood samples of about 5 to 8 ml were obtained from each donor. Genomic DNA from adults with common variable immune deficiency (CVID) and from healthy adult controls was used for sequencing of TCRbeta CDR3 repertoires. Diluted blood was density-centrifuged over Hypaque 1077 or Ficoll-Paque to isolate peripheral blood mononuclear cells. Genomic DNA was extracted from unsorted mononuclear cells by Qiagen column purification or by a centrifugation-based method.

At least ten counts were recorded for this clone. Its target antigen remains unknown. The sequence runs out 3 residues before the end of the CDR3; the remainder is reconstructed from the germline J gene. The CDR3 sequence holds 14 residues, the cysteine and phenylalanine included. The 33 bases shown cover part of the CDR3, and their frame starts at base 1. Based on the germline V gene, the CDR1 and CDR2 sequences are SGHDN and FVKESK. The V and J ends are trimmed by 0 bases and 5 bases, leaving 10 bases between them. The source material was peripheral blood mononuclear cells. This chain joins TRBV14 to TRBJ2-5, with no confident D gene call. This receptor was identified in a human donor with common variable immunodeficiency. The encoded CDR3 is CASSQENGGETQYF. The covered CDR3 bases are TGTGCCAGCAGCCAAGAAAACGGCGGCGAGACC.